A single sample gave rise to the 15 T cell receptor beta chains below, sequenced in a study of chemoradiotherapy in HPV16-positive cancers. Profiled with immunoSEQ multiplex PCR; TCRdb holds only in-frame clones, not every one. The sample holds 7,000 to 9,500 clones, approximately 78% seen once. This sample was gathered from a patient who underwent chemoradiotherapy. Receptors originate from a human donor with HPV-associated anogenital cancer.

Only one count was recorded for this clone. The chain employs TRBV15 and TRBJ1-2, with D unclear. Trimming left V 3 bases short and J 6 bases short, with 11 bases between. The length of the CDR3 is 13 residues. The germline V gene has CDR1 LNHNV and CDR2 YYDKDF (reference sequence). This CDR3 reads CATSREEGDGYTF. The CDR3, as DNA: TGTGCCACCAGCAGGGAGGAAGGTGATGGCTACACCTTC.

The chain has TRBV19 and TRBJ2-7; D gene uncertain. Trimming shortened V by 4 bases and J by 7 bases, and 20 bases separated the two germline ends. The CDR3 loop spans 15 amino acids. Per germline, CDR1 LNHDA and CDR2 SQIVND (reference sequence). CDR3 DNA sequence: TGTGCCAGTAGTACGACCCCCTCGACCAAGTGGGAGCAGTACTTC. It translates to CASSTTPSTKWEQYF. The complete variable domain, with remaining parts taken from reference TRBV19 and TRBJ2-7, reads DGGITQSPKYLFRKEGQNVTLSCEQNLNHDAMYWYRQDPGQGLRLIYYSQIVNDFQKGDIAEGYSVSREKKESFPLTVTSAQKNPTAFYLCASSTTPSTKWEQYFGPGTRLTVT.

J is TRBJ2-1 and V is TRBV10-3; no definite D call. Germline V gives CDR1 ENHRY, CDR2 SYGVKD. V was trimmed by 5 bases and J by 7 bases, leaving 6 bases between them. This CDR3 region has 11 residues. CDR3 residues: CAISRVNEQFF. CDR3 sequence (DNA): TGTGCCATCAGTCGTGTGAATGAGCAGTTCTTC.

The chain links TRBV5-4 to TRBJ1-2; 8 positions match TRBD1. CDR3 size: 13 residues. The junction had 7 bases not matched to a gene; V was cut back by 4 bases and J by 8 bases. From germline, CDR1 is SGHNT and CDR2 YYREEE (reference sequence). CDR3 sequence (DNA): TGTGCCAGCAGCCTCGGGACAGGTGGCGGCTACACCTTC. Translating it yields CASSLGTGGGYTF.

This clone was detected a few times. The rearrangement joins TRBV7-3 to TRBJ1-6; 7 nucleotides match TRBD1. Germline V gene lookup returns CDR1 SGHTA and CDR2 FQGTGA. Losses at the gene ends were 6 bases for V and 11 bases for J; bases not matched to a gene: 7. This CDR3 comprises 13 residues. CDR3: CASSEGARAPLHF. The CDR3 DNA is TGTGCCAGCAGTGAGGGGGCGCGGGCACCCCTCCACTTT.

The chain carries TRBV7-9 and TRBJ2-3; TRBD1 matches 7 bases. There are 14 residues in the CDR3. The ends lost 6 bases at V and 0 bases at J; junction bases unmatched: 3. Per germline, CDR1 SEHNR and CDR2 FQNEAQ (reference sequence). DNA for the CDR3: TGTGCCAGCAGTGACAGGGCCAGCACAGATACGCAGTATTTT. Protein: CASSDRASTDTQYF.

This chain joins TRBV19 and TRBJ1-2; D unresolved. Trimming pared 7 bases from V and 12 bases from J, leaving 24 bases between. This CDR3 spans 14 amino acids. CDR1 is LNHDA, CDR2 SQIVND, per germline (reference sequence). In DNA, the CDR3 is TGTGCCAGTACCTCCCCCGGGAAGTCCAGGAGCGACACCTTC. This translates into CASTSPGKSRSDTF.

Details on this clone: Its ends do not fully match the called genes, so a read error is possible. This chain joins TRBV19 and TRBJ2-1, with no clear D. The CDR3 contains 15 residues. Germline CDR1 LNHDA, CDR2 SQIVND (reference sequence). CDR3 protein: CASRGFWASDNEQFF. The CDR3 DNA follows: TGTGCCAGTAGAGGGTTTTGGGCCTCCGACAATGAGCAGTTCTTC. The full variable domain, its missing parts supplied by reference TRBV19 and TRBJ2-1, is DGGITQSPKYLFRKEGQNVTLSCEQNLNHDAMYWYRQDPGQGLRLIYYSQIVNDFQKGDIAEGYSVSREKKESFPLTVTSAQKNPTAFYLCASRGFWASDNEQFFGPGTRLTVL.

The CDR3 coding sequence is TGTGCCACTGTCAGCTCGGGACAGGGACTCTTTTTTAACTATGGCTACACCTTC. It yields the protein CATVSSGQGLFFNYGYTF. This chain links TRBV6-4 with TRBJ1-2, with 9 bases matching TRBD1. The CDR3 contains 18 residues. Germline values: CDR1 MRHNA, CDR2 SNTAGT. Trimming at V came to 10 bases and at J to 1 base, leaving 19 bases not matched to a gene.

The chain recombines TRBV28 with TRBJ2-7; 7 bases agree with TRBD2. V lost 3 bases to trimming and J lost 4 bases; unmatched junction nucleotides: 12. Germline V gives CDR1 MDHEN, CDR2 SYDVKM. The CDR3 has 16 amino acids. CDR3 in DNA: TGTGCCAGCAGTTTCGCGGGGGTCGGCATTGGATACGAGCAGTACTTC. This translates into CASSFAGVGIGYEQYF.

The chain uses TRBV6-4 and TRBJ2-1; a possible D gene is TRBD1 (5 bases). Trimming cost V 0 bases and J 4 bases, with 10 bases left between them. CDR1 MRHNA and CDR2 SNTAGT come from the germline V gene. The length of the CDR3 is 15 residues. The CDR3 loop reads CASSDSSGLYNEQFF. The CDR3 region has the DNA TGTGCCAGCAGTGACTCGTCAGGGTTGTACAATGAGCAGTTCTTC.

The V call is TRBV7-3, the J call TRBJ2-1; D might be TRBD2 (5 bases). CDR3 size: 15 residues. V was clipped by 1 base and J by 1 base, with 8 bases between them. Germline CDR1 is SGHTA and CDR2 is FQGTGA. In DNA, the CDR3 is TGTGCCAGCAGCTTAAGGGAGCGATCCTACAATGAGCAGTTCTTC. It translates to CASSLRERSYNEQFF.

The chain couples TRBV19 to TRBJ2-7, with a possible D match to TRBD2 (6 bases). The V and J ends lost 6 bases and 4 bases respectively, with 19 bases between them. The length of the CDR3 is 15 residues. Germline V lookup: CDR1 LNHDA, CDR2 SQIVND (reference sequence). CDR3 coding DNA: TGTGCCAGTAGCCCTAGTTCTGGGGACTTGTACGAGCAGTACTTC. As protein: CASSPSSGDLYEQYF.

This clone turned up a few times. In nucleotides, the CDR3 is TGCGCCAGCAGTGAATCAGGGTTGCGCAATCAGCCCCAGCATTTT. Translating gives CASSESGLRNQPQHF. The chain employs TRBV10-1 and TRBJ1-5; weak D call: TRBD1 (5 bases). The ends were cut back, 3 bases at V and 2 bases at J, with 11 bases in the middle. The germline V gene encodes CDR1 WNHNN and CDR2 SYGVQD (reference sequence). This CDR3 is built from 15 residues.

This clone has just a few counts. The chain recombines TRBV7-3 with TRBJ1-1, with D tentatively TRBD1 (6 bases). The CDR3 is 15 amino acids. V lost 4 bases, J lost 5 bases, and 17 bases lay in between. CDR1 SGHTA and CDR2 FQGTGA come from the germline V gene. The CDR3 reads CASSSGTPFGTEAFF. The CDR3, as DNA: TGTGCCAGCAGCTCCGGGACACCCTTCGGGACTGAAGCTTTCTTT. The complete variable domain, with remaining parts taken from reference TRBV7-3 and TRBJ1-1, reads GAGVSQTPSNKVTEKGKYVELRCDPISGHTALYWYRQSLGQGPEFLIYFQGTGAADDSGLPNDRFFAVRPEGSVSTLKIQRTERGDSAVYLCASSSGTPFGTEAFFGQGTRLTVV.